This TCR beta chain was sequenced for a study of CD8 T cells in Susac syndrome. Whole-study results and caveats: The relatively small number of individuals in the TCR sequencing and HLA analysis was acknowledged by the study.

The authors carried out high-throughput sequencing of TCR beta. They applied it to CD8+ and CD4+ T cells obtained from blood. Random hexamers primed reverse transcription of about 0.45 to 1 ug RNA. The CDR3 of TCR beta was amplified by immunoSEQ multiplex PCR across 54 Vbeta and 13 Jbeta. From the immunoSEQ multiplex PCR reads, TCRdb called clonotypes with MiXCR, one entry per CDR3 protein. The table includes some 160,000 distinct CDR3 sequences, 92% detected once. Comment on this clonotype: Its antigen is unidentified.

Looked up from germline, CDR1 is MRHNA and CDR2 is SNTAGT. CDR3 size: 12 residues. V shed 8 bases and J shed 7 bases, with 13 bases lying between them. Sequencing was carried out using CD4+ T cells from PBMCs. The genes are TRBV6-4 and TRBJ2-3, with D possibly matching TRBD2 (5 bases). The sequence derives from a human donor in good health. As DNA, the CDR3 is TGTGCCAGCTCGAGGGTCCCAAATACGCAGTATTTT. It encodes CASSRVPNTQYF.